This TCR beta chain stems from a study of tumor-infiltrating lymphocytes in localized non-small cell lung cancer. Findings and limits, study-wide: Tumors had more T cell infiltration than uninvolved lung, per TCRbeta sequencing and CD3 counts. No T-cell fraction difference was seen between IM1 and IM2 tumors.

TCRdb's table, derived via immunoSEQ multiplex PCR, lists solely in-frame clones and lacks some. The table has more than 2,000 clones, 40% to 60% seen once; the top ten hold 10% to 15%. On this clone: Its target is not known.

The length of the CDR3 is 13 residues. With 6 bases removed from V and 0 bases from J, the gap between germline ends came to 7 bases. Looked up from germline, CDR1 is MNHEY and CDR2 is SVGAGI. The V and J genes are TRBV6-5 and TRBJ2-3; D is perhaps TRBD2 (5 bases). Input material: uninvolved lung tissue not adjacent to the tumor. The clonotype was recovered from a human donor with non-small cell lung cancer. Some clones in this sample may be carry-over from other donors' samples. CDR3 in DNA: TGTGCCAGCAGCAGCGGTAGCACAGATACGCAGTATTTT. Protein: CASSSGSTDTQYF.